This T cell receptor (beta chain) was identified during a study of blood T cell repertoires in COVID-19. Overall study: Samples representing acute and convalescent COVID-19 were sourced from the United States, Italy and Spain. T cells, B-cell-depleted T cells, or PBMCs provided the cDNA or gDNA that served as material.

Sequencing was performed with immunoSEQ multiplex PCR; in TCRdb, only in-frame clones are kept and a portion is missing. Of some 150,000 clones detected, roughly 84% appear once; the ten largest clones hold around 1.3%. Each participant's cohort was designated according to participant-reported clinical history. The CDR3 spans 14 residues. The V segment lost 3 bases and the J segment 3 bases; nucleotides outside the gene matches: 8. Germline V lookup: CDR1 GTSNPN, CDR2 SVGIG (reference sequence). Sequenced sample: PBMCs or T cells enriched from blood (not recorded which). The source of this sequence is a human donor with acute COVID-19. The donor label of this sample is uncertain. The chain combines TRBV30 with TRBJ2-7; 7 bases are a match to TRBD1. In nucleotides, the CDR3 is TGTGCCTGGAGGCTCGGGACAGCGGTCTACGAGCAGTACTTC. Its protein is CAWRLGTAVYEQYF.